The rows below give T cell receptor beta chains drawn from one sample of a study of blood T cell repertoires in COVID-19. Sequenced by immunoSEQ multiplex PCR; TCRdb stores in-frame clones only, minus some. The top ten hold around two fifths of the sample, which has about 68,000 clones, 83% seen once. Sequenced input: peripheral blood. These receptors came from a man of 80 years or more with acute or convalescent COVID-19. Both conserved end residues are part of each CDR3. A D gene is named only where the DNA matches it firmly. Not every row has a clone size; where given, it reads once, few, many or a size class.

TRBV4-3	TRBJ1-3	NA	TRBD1	TGCGCCAGCAGCCAAGATGGGACAGGATACTCTGGAAACACCATATATTTT	CASSQDGTGYSGNTIYF
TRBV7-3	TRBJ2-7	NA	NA	TGTGCCAGCAGCCCATTAGCATGGACTCCCTGGTACGAGCAGTACTTC	CASSPLAWTPWYEQYF
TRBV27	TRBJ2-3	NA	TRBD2	TGTGCCAGCAGTCCACTAGCGGGGGCCTTAGATACGCAGTATTTT	CASSPLAGALDTQYF
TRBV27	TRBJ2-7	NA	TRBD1	TGTGCCAGCAGTGGCAGGGGGAATAGATACGAGCAGTACTTC	CASSGRGNRYEQYF
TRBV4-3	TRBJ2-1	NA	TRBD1	TGCGCCAGCAGCCAGTCGGTCGGACAGGGGTGGAATGAGCAGTTCTTC	CASSQSVGQGWNEQFF
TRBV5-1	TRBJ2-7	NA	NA	TGCGCCAGCAGCTCCACGGTAGGGGGGGCCGCACCCTACGAGCAGTACTTC	CASSSTVGGAAPYEQYF
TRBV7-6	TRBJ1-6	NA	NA	TGTGCCAGCAGCTCAGGGATCCCAGACTATAATTCACCCCTCCACTTT	CASSSGIPDYNSPLHF
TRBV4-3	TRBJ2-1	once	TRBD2	TGCGCCAGCAGCCATCTAGCGGGGCTCGACTACAATGAGCAGTTCTTC	CASSHLAGLDYNEQFF
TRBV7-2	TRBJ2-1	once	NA	TGTGCCAGCAGCTTAGCTAGCGCCGATGAGCAGTTCTTC	CASSLASADEQFF
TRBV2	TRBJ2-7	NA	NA	TGTGCCAGCAGTGGAGGTGAGGCTGTAGGGTACTTC	CASSGGEAVGYF
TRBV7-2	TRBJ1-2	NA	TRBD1	TGTGCCAGCAGCTTATACCCTATACAGGGGGAGAATGGCTACACCTTC	CASSLYPIQGENGYTF
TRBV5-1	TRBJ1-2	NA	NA	TGCGCCAGCAGCTCAGGGGACACAAGAGGCTATGGCTACACCTTC	CASSSGDTRGYGYTF
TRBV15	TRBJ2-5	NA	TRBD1	TGTGCCACCACCCCCGAAACAGGGGGTCGGGAGACCCAGTACTTC	CATTPETGGRETQYF
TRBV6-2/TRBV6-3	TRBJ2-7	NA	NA	TGTGCCAGCAGTTACCAAAGAGATAACGAGCAGTACTTC	CASSYQRDNEQYF